Each of the 6 T cell receptor beta chains below was sequenced from the same sample in a study of T cell repertoires and Cas9 in healthy adults. Assay: immunoSEQ multiplex PCR; the TCRdb copy retains only in-frame clones and omits some. The profile covers more than 13,000 clones, with about nine tenths appearing a single time and 2% to 2.5% taken by the ten largest. What was sequenced was Tregs (CD4+, CD25+, CD127-, CD137-, CD154-) from PBMCs; culture status not recorded. These receptor sequences come from a human donor in good health.

The chain couples TRBV11-2 to TRBJ2-1; TRBD2 matches at 13 bases. CDR3 length equals 16 residues. V lost 4 bases, J lost 8 bases, and 8 bases stayed unmatched. Germline CDR1 reads SGHAT; CDR2 reads FQNNGV. CDR3 region: CASSYPGTSGVDEQFF. The DNA of the CDR3 is TGTGCCAGCAGCTATCCCGGGACTAGCGGGGTAGATGAGCAGTTCTTC.

The rearrangement links TRBV5-5 to TRBJ2-7, with 11 bases identical to TRBD1. J gave up 11 bases and V 4 bases, and 5 bases lay outside the gene matches. The CDR3 has 12 amino acids. Germline assignment: CDR1 SGHKS and CDR2 YYEKEE (reference sequence). CDR3 coding DNA: TGTGCCAGCAGCCTGATGGGACAGGGGGAGTACTTC. It yields the protein CASSLMGQGEYF.

The chain recombines TRBV15 with TRBJ1-5; D unresolved. The CDR3 extends over 15 amino acids. CDR1 and CDR2 (germline): LNHNV, YYDKDF (reference sequence). Deletions cut 2 bases from V and 3 bases from J, with 11 bases between. In DNA, the CDR3 is TGTGCCACCAGCAGACAGCGAGGGTACAATCAGCCCCAGCATTTT. It specifies CATSRQRGYNQPQHF.

The chain recombines TRBV5-8 with TRBJ1-2, with 11 bases that match TRBD1. The CDR3 is 13 amino acids. V lost 4 bases and J lost 6; bases outside the gene matches: 2. Germline V lookup: CDR1 SGHTS, CDR2 YDEGEE. The CDR3 nucleotides read TGTGCCAGCAGCCCGGGACAGGGGGATGGCTACACCTTC. Amino acids: CASSPGQGDGYTF.

V is TRBV19 and J is TRBJ2-7; D tentatively fits TRBD1 or TRBD2 (5 bases each). Germline loops: CDR1 LNHDA, CDR2 SQIVND (reference sequence). This CDR3 comprises 14 residues. V lost 5 bases and J lost 2, with 13 bases in between. The CDR3 nucleotides read TGTGCCAGTAGTTGGGACGGAGGTCCCTACGAGCAGTACTTC. This encodes CASSWDGGPYEQYF. The whole variable domain, remainder taken from reference TRBV19 and TRBJ2-7, is DGGITQSPKYLFRKEGQNVTLSCEQNLNHDAMYWYRQDPGQGLRLIYYSQIVNDFQKGDIAEGYSVSREKKESFPLTVTSAQKNPTAFYLCASSWDGGPYEQYFGPGTRLTVT.

The CDR3 here is CASSAGGQLSTDTQYF. The CDR3 bases are TGTGCCAGCAGCGCCGGGGGGCAACTTAGCACAGATACGCAGTATTTT. V gene TRBV5-4 combines with J gene TRBJ2-3; perhaps TRBD2 as D (7 bases). V gave up 4 bases and J gave up 0 bases, with 15 bases separating them. CDR3 size: 16 residues. Germline V gene lookup returns CDR1 SGHNT and CDR2 YYREEE (reference sequence).